Presented here are 10 T cell receptor beta chains from one specimen sequenced in a study of Graves' ophthalmopathy and Graves' hyperthyroidism. Amplified material comprised TCR beta CDR3 regions derived from RNA transcripts. RT-PCR was first run with HTBI primers, then multiplex PCR in a second round. TCRdb analysed the multiplex PCR reads with MiXCR anew, one entry per CDR3 protein. This table holds more than 1,000,000 distinct CDR3 sequences, approximately 35% found once. Material: peripheral blood or thyroid tissue (not recorded which). The receptors derive from an adult man with Graves' hyperthyroidism.

This clonotype was seen repeatedly, ten times or more. The V gene is TRBV14, the J gene TRBJ2-7; 7 nucleotides line up with TRBD2. V shed 1 base and J 4 bases; nucleotides not matched to a gene: 10. This CDR3 is built from 16 residues. CDR1 and CDR2 (germline): SGHDN, FVKESK. The CDR3 sequence is CASSQVGAGSQYEQYF. The CDR3 DNA sequence: TGTGCCAGCAGCCAAGTAGGAGCGGGAAGTCAATACGAGCAGTACTTC.

This clonotype has more than one count but fewer than ten. The CDR3 loop is CASSPIIRSLIGETQYF. CDR3 DNA sequence: TGTGCCAGCAGTCCGATAATCCGGTCCCTCATTGGGGAGACCCAGTACTTC. The chain links TRBV12-3 or TRBV12-4 to TRBJ2-5; D unresolved. V dropped 5 bases and J dropped 5 bases, with 24 bases sitting between them. The CDR3 extends over 17 amino acids.

This clonotype was counted between two and nine times. The V and J genes are TRBV4-1 and TRBJ2-7, with TRBD1 matching over 9 bases. Trimming removed 0 bases from V and 6 bases from J; junction bases left unmatched: 3. This CDR3 contains 14 residues. CDR1 and CDR2 from the germline V gene are MGHRA and YSYEKL. In DNA, the CDR3 is TGCGCCAGCAGCCAAGATACAGGGGGCTCCGAGCAGTACTTC. Translation: CASSQDTGGSEQYF.

This clonotype showed up just once. A read error may produce the germline difference seen at one junction end. The rearrangement links TRBV5-1 to TRBJ2-3, with 8 nucleotides matching TRBD2. In germline, CDR1 is SGHRS, CDR2 YFSETQ. CDR3 length: 15 residues. CDR3 in DNA: TGTGCCAGCAGCTTAGGGTTACGGGAGGGAGATACGCAGTATTTT. Translated: CASSLGLREGDTQYF.

This clonotype has ten or more counts. The V call is TRBV7-2, the J call TRBJ1-4; D possibly corresponds to TRBD1 (6 bases). The ends were cut back, 3 bases at V and 4 bases at J, with 9 bases in the middle. The CDR3 loop spans 14 amino acids. In germline, CDR1 is SGHTA, CDR2 FQGNSA. CDR3 amino acids: CASSLGHSNEKLFF. The CDR3 DNA is TGTGCCAGCAGCTTGGGACACAGTAATGAAAAACTGTTTTTT.

This clonotype has more than one count but fewer than ten. The junction differs from germline at one of its ends, possibly a read error. This chain joins TRBV7-8 and TRBJ2-2; the match to TRBD2 covers 11 bases. The germline V gene has CDR1 SGHVS and CDR2 FQNEAQ. CDR3 length equals 16 residues. CDR3 amino acids: CASSLALAGATGELFF. In DNA form, the CDR3 reads TGTGCCAGCAGTTTAGCACTAGCGGGAGCCACCGGGGAGCTGTTTTTT.

This clonotype was found a few times. This rearrangement joins TRBV5-1 to TRBJ1-4; 8 bases match TRBD1. In germline, CDR1 is SGHRS, CDR2 YFSETQ. Losses at the gene ends were 2 bases for V and 5 bases for J; bases not matched to a gene: 8. CDR3 length: 16 amino acids. CDR3 nucleotides: TGCGCCAGCAGCTTAAGGGCAGGGGGCCGGAATGAAAAACTGTTTTTT. The encoded protein is CASSLRAGGRNEKLFF.

This clonotype was seen ten or more times. This chain links TRBV9 with TRBJ1-3, with a possible D match to TRBD1 (6 bases). Per germline, CDR1 SGDLS and CDR2 YYNGEE. The CDR3 has 14 amino acids. V shed 3 bases and J shed 11 bases, with 18 bases lying between them. The CDR3 is CASSGPGTRGSIYF. In nucleotides, the CDR3 is TGTGCCAGCAGCGGGCCCGGGACAAGAGGTTCCATATATTTT.

In its sample, this clonotype was seen a few times. The chain employs TRBV5-6 and TRBJ2-7, with a tentative D call TRBD2 (5 bases). Germline lookup yields CDR1 SGHDT and CDR2 YYEEEE. Deletions cut 2 bases from V and 4 bases from J, with 13 bases between. The CDR3 consists of 14 residues. CDR3 nucleotides: TGTGCCAGCAGCTTAAACGGGCGGGCGTACGAGCAGTACTTC. Encoded protein: CASSLNGRAYEQYF.

This chain links TRBV29-1 with TRBJ1-5; 10 positions agree with TRBD1. V gave up 4 bases and J gave up 3 bases; unmatched junction bases: 6. Germline lookup yields CDR1 SQVTM and CDR2 ANQGSEA. This CDR3 contains 15 residues. The CDR3 protein is CSVAKDRGVNQPQHF. CDR3 bases: TGCAGCGTTGCCAAGGACAGGGGGGTCAATCAGCCCCAGCATTTT.